This T cell receptor (beta chain) was observed in a study of sequential checkpoint blockade in melanoma. On the study more broadly: Patients were randomized 1:1 to nivolumab-then-ipilimumab or ipilimumab-then-nivolumab first-line. After both sequences, patients received maintenance nivolumab.

CDR1 and CDR2 (germline): MGHRA, YSYEKL. Unmatched junction bases numbered 17, after V lost 1 base and J lost 6 bases. There are 18 residues in the CDR3. Some clones are missing from TCRdb's copy, which holds only in-frame ones; the method was immunoSEQ multiplex PCR. The sample holds tens of thousands of clones, approximately 71% seen once. The treatment is: randomized to nivolumab then ipilimumab (arm A) or the reverse (arm B). Patients had received no earlier DNA-damaging chemotherapy. PBMC sorting kept live CD3+CD8+ cells without CD19 or CD56. The sequence came from a human donor with melanoma. This specimen was CD8+ T cells sorted from blood (inferred from file names), taken from a patient given nivolumab and ipilimumab in sequence. The chain carries TRBV4-1 and TRBJ1-2, with 7 bases identical to TRBD1. CDR3 sequence reads: CASSQGVDRVVKRDGYTF. CDR3 nucleotides: TGCGCCAGCAGCCAAGGGGTCGACAGGGTTGTAAAGAGGGATGGCTACACCTTC.